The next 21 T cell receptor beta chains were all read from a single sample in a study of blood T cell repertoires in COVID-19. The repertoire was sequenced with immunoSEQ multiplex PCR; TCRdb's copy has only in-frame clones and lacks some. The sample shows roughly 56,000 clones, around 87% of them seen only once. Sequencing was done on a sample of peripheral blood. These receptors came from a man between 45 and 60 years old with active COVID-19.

Here the CDR3 DNA reads TGTGCCAGCACGGGACAGGGGGACGAGCAGTACTTC. It yields the protein CASTGQGDEQYF. V and J are TRBV27 and TRBJ2-7; 11 bases are shared with TRBD1. CDR1 and CDR2 from the germline V gene are MNHEY and SMNVEV (reference sequence). This CDR3 comprises 12 residues. Germline trimming cut 7 bases from V and 5 bases from J; bases unmatched to any gene: 1.

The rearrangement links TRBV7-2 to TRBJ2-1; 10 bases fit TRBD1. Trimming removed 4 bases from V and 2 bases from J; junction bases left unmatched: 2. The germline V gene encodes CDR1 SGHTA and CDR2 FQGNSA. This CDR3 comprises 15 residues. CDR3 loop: CASSSGTGAYNEQFF. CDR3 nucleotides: TGTGCCAGCAGCTCCGGGACAGGGGCCTACAATGAGCAGTTCTTC.

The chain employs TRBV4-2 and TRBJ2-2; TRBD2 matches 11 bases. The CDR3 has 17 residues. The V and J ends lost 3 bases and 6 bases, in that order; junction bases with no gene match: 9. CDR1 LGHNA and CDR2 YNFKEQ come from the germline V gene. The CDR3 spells CASSQKTSGGVAGELFF. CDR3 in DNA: TGTGCCAGCAGCCAGAAAACTAGCGGGGGCGTAGCCGGGGAGCTGTTTTTT.

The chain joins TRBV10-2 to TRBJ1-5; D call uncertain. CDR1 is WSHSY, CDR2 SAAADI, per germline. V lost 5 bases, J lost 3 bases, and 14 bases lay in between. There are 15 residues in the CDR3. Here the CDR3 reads CASSPEGGNNQPQHF. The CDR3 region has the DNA TGCGCCAGCAGTCCCGAAGGAGGGAACAATCAGCCCCAGCATTTT.

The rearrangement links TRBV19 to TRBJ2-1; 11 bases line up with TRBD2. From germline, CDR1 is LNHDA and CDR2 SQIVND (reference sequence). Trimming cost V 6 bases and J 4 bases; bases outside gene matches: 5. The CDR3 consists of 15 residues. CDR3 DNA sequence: TGTGCCAGTAGCCCAGCTAGCGGGAGGTACAATGAGCAGTTCTTC. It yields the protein CASSPASGRYNEQFF.

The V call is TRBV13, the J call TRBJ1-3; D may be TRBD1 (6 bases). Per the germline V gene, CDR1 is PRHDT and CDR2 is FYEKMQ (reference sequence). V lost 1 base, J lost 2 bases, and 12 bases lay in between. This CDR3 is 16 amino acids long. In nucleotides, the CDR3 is TGTGCCAGCAGCTTAGCCCTCGGGACAACTGGAAACACCATATATTTT. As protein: CASSLALGTTGNTIYF.

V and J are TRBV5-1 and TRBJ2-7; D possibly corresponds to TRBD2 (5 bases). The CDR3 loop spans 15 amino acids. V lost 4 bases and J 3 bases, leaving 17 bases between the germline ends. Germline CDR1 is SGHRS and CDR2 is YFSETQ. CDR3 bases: TGCGCCAGCAGCCTGGGTTCAAAAGGACTCTACGAGCAGTACTTC. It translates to CASSLGSKGLYEQYF. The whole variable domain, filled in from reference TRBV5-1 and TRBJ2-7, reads KAGVTQTPRYLIKTRGQQVTLSCSPISGHRSVSWYQQTPGQGLQFLFEYFSETQRNKGNFPGRFSGRQFSNSRSEMNVSTLELGDSALYLCASSLGSKGLYEQYFGPGTRLTVT.

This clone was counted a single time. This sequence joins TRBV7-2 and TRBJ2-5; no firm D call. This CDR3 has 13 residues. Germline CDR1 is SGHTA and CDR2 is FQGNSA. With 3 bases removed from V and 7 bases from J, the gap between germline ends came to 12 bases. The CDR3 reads CASSLERTWTQYF. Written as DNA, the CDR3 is TGTGCCAGCAGCTTGGAGCGCACGTGGACCCAGTACTTC.

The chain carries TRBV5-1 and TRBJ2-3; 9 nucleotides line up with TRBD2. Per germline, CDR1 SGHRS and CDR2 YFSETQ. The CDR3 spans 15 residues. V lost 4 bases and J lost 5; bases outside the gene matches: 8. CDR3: CASSQAGGIGDTQYF. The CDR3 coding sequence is TGCGCCAGCAGCCAAGCGGGGGGAATTGGAGATACGCAGTATTTT.

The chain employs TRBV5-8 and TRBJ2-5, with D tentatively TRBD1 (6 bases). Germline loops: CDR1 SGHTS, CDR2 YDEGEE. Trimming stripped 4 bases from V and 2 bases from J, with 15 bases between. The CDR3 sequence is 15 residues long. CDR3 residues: CASSRGVRGQETQYF. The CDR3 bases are TGTGCCAGCAGCCGAGGTGTGAGGGGGCAAGAGACCCAGTACTTC.

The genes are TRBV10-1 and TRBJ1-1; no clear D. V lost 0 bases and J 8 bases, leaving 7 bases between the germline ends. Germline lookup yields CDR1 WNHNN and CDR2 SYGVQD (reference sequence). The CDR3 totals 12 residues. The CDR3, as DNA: TGCGCCAGCAGTGAGTCTCACTCCGAAGCTTTCTTT. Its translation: CASSESHSEAFF.

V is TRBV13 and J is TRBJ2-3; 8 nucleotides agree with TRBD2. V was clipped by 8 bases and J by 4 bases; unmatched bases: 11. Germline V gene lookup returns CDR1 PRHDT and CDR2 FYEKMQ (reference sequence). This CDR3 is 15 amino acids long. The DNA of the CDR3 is TGTGCCAGCTCAGTGTCCGGGGGGGTCCCAGATACGCAGTATTTT. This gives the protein CASSVSGGVPDTQYF.

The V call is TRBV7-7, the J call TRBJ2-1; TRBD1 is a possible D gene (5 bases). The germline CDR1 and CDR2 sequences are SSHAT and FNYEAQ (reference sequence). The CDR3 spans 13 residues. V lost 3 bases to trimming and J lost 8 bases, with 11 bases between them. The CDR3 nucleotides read TGTGCCAGCAGCTTGGGTGGGGCGGATGAGCAGTTCTTC. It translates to CASSLGGADEQFF.

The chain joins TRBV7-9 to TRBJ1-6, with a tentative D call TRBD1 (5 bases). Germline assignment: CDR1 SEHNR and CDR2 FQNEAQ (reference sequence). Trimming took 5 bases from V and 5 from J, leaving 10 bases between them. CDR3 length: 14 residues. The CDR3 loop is CASSRQKDNSPLHF. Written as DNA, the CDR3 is TGTGCCAGCAGCCGACAGAAGGATAATTCACCCCTCCACTTT.

The CDR3 nucleotides read TGTGCCAGCAGTGTTCTGGGCGCGGGGAATGAAAAACTGTTTTTT. It codes for CASSVLGAGNEKLFF. J is TRBJ1-4 and V is TRBV25-1; D ambiguous. V was shortened by 4 bases and J by 5 bases, with 14 bases between the two germline ends. CDR1 MGHDK and CDR2 SYGVNS come from the germline V gene. The CDR3 has 15 amino acids. Using reference TRBV25-1 and TRBJ1-4 for the parts outside the CDR3, the full variable domain is EADIYQTPRYLVIGTGKKITLECSQTMGHDKMYWYQQDPGMELHLIHYSYGVNSTEKGDLSSESTVSRIRTEHFPLTLESARPSHTSQYLCASSVLGAGNEKLFFGSGTQLSVL.

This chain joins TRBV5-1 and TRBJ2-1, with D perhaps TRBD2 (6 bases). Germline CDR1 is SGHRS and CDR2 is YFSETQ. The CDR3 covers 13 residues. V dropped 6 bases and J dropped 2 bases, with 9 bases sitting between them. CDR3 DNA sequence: TGCGCCAGCACAACGGGGGCCTACAATGAGCAGTTCTTC. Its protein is CASTTGAYNEQFF.

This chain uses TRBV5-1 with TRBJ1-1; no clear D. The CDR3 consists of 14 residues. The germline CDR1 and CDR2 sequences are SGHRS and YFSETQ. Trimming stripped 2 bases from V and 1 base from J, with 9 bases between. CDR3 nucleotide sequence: TGCGCCAGCAGCTTCGAGGGTTCGAACACTGAAGCTTTCTTT. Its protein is CASSFEGSNTEAFF. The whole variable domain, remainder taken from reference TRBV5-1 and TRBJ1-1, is KAGVTQTPRYLIKTRGQQVTLSCSPISGHRSVSWYQQTPGQGLQFLFEYFSETQRNKGNFPGRFSGRQFSNSRSEMNVSTLELGDSALYLCASSFEGSNTEAFFGQGTRLTVV.

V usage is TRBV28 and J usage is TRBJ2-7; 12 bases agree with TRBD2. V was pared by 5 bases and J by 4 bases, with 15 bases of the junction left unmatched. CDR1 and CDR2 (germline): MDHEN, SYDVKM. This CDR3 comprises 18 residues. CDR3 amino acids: CASSPGPRLAGEHYEQYF. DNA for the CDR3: TGTGCCAGCAGTCCCGGTCCCCGACTAGCGGGAGAACATTACGAGCAGTACTTC.

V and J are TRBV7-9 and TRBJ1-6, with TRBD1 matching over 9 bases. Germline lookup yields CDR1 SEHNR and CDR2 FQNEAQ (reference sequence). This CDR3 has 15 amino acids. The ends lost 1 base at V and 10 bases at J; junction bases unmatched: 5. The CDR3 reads CASSLVGTGQSPLHF. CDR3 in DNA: TGTGCCAGCAGCTTAGTTGGGACAGGGCAGTCACCCCTCCACTTT.

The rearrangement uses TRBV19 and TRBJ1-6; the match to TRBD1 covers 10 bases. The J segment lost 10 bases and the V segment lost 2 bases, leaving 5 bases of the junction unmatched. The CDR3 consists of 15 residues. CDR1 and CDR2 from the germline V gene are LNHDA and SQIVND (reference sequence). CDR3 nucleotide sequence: TGTGCCAGTAGTATACGCGGGACAGGGGACTCACCCCTCCACTTT. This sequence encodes CASSIRGTGDSPLHF.

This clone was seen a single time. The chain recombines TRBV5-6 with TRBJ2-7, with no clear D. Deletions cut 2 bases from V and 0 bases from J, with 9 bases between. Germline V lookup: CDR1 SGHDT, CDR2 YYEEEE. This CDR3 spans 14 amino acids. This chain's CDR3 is CASSFLLSSYEQYF. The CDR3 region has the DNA TGTGCCAGCAGCTTCCTCTTGAGCTCCTACGAGCAGTACTTC.